The clone carrying this T cell receptor beta chain was detected only a few times. Its cognate antigen is unknown. This sample stems from a study of identical twins. The study's findings and limits: Fewer insertions characterized abundant cord blood beta clonotypes, whereas memory repertoires showed none.

CDR3 length equals 15 residues. V was clipped by 0 bases and J by 3 bases; unmatched bases: 4. The germline gives CDR1 LGHNA, CDR2 YSLEER. TCRdb passed the 5' RACE reads through MiXCR, listing each CDR3 protein once. The sample lists approximately 500,000 distinct CDR3 sequences, 20% to 25% occurring once. These data also featured in a second study, about T cells expressing NK-cell markers.

The chain carries TRBV4-3 and TRBJ2-5; 7 positions agree with TRBD2. The sequence was collected from a woman aged 18-35 years in good health. The sample consisted of CD4+ T cells sorted from blood. As DNA, the CDR3 is TGCGCCAGCAGCCAAGACGTACGGGGGGAAGAGACCCAGTACTTC. As protein: CASSQDVRGEETQYF.